The 2 T cell receptor beta chains below were found in one sample sequenced in a study of technical replicates of blood from a handful of donors (dated by TCRdb to the late 2010s). Libraries were constructed by the immunoSEQ multiplex PCR assay. TCRdb obtained this table from immuneACCESS and retained in-frame rearrangements with V and J assigned. These tables miss some clones; where compared with another copy, unresolved V genes account for less than half of the shortfall, and the remainder is unexplained. The sample table contains about 59,000 clones; only one count was recorded for 86% of them. Approximately 5.1% of the sample goes to the ten largest clones. The source material was PBMCs. These receptors were taken from a human donor in good health. Some clones in this sample may be carry-over from other donors' samples.

This chain joins TRBV30 and TRBJ1-2; D is undetermined. The CDR3 loop spans 13 amino acids. V was pared by 0 bases and J by 7 bases, with 12 bases between. Germline loops: CDR1 GTSNPN, CDR2 SVGIG (reference sequence). Written as DNA, the CDR3 is TGTGCCTGGAGTGTACAAAGTCGTCTTGGCTACACCTTC. Translation: CAWSVQSRLGYTF.

CDR3 nucleotide sequence: TGCGCCAGCAGCTTACGGGGGGGAAGCACAGATACGCAGTATTTT. Protein sequence: CASSLRGGSTDTQYF. This chain joins TRBV5-1 and TRBJ2-3, with 8 bases fitting TRBD2. The CDR3 runs 15 residues. Germline CDR1 reads SGHRS; CDR2 reads YFSETQ. Germline trimming cut 2 bases from V and 0 bases from J; bases unmatched to any gene: 2.